Shown below are 26 T cell receptor beta chains from a single sample sequenced in a study of T-cell reconstitution after alpha-beta-depleted transplantation in children. As it was prepared, the TCRbeta library received unique molecular identifiers. TCRdb re-called the PCR reads through MiXCR, storing one row per CDR3 protein. The sample lists 300,000 or so distinct CDR3 sequences, more than 20% seen once, with approximately 10% in the top ten. The sample in question was PBMCs, mostly from graft donor cells, obtained 180 days after TCRalphabeta/CD19-depleted stem cell transplant. The receptors come from a male patient between 5 and 17 years old who had a stem cell transplant for acute lymphoblastic leukemia, so the T cells may come from the graft donor.

This clonotype was seen a few times. The rearrangement uses TRBV20-1 and TRBJ2-2, with D hard to call. The germline V and J ends were trimmed by 0 bases and 3 bases, with 5 bases remaining between them. The germline V gene encodes CDR1 DFQATT and CDR2 SNEGSKA (reference sequence). The CDR3 is made up of 13 amino acids. The CDR3 loop is CSARDSDTGELFF. The CDR3, as DNA: TGCAGTGCTAGAGATAGTGACACCGGGGAGCTGTTTTTT.

This clonotype occurred a few times. The genes are TRBV20-1 and TRBJ2-1; D unclear. Germline V gene lookup returns CDR1 DFQATT and CDR2 SNEGSKA (reference sequence). V dropped 6 bases and J dropped 6 bases, with 15 bases sitting between them. The CDR3 spans 13 residues. This CDR3 is CSATISESNEQFF. CDR3 nucleotides: TGCAGTGCCACTATATCGGAGTCCAATGAGCAGTTCTTC.

This clonotype was recorded many times. The genes are TRBV12-3 or TRBV12-4 and TRBJ1-2; 9 bases are shared with TRBD1. J lost 4 bases, V lost 4 bases, and 1 base had no gene match. The CDR3 is made up of 13 amino acids. This CDR3 is CASSWGQGYGYTF. The CDR3 DNA is TGTGCCAGCAGTTGGGGACAGGGCTATGGCTACACCTTC.

In its sample, this clonotype was seen a few times. The chain carries TRBV5-1 and TRBJ2-3, with 10 bases matching TRBD2. This CDR3 has 18 residues. Germline CDR1 is SGHRS and CDR2 is YFSETQ. The trim removed 3 bases at V and 4 bases at J, leaving 14 bases unmatched. The CDR3, as DNA: TGCGCCAGCAGCTCCTGGCCTCTTAGCGGGAGGACCCCAGATACGCAGTATTTT. This translates into CASSSWPLSGRTPDTQYF.

This chain joins TRBV20-1 and TRBJ1-5; no clear D. Germline V gene data show CDR1 as DFQATT and CDR2 as SNEGSKA (reference sequence). The CDR3 contains 16 residues. Trimming took 3 bases from V and 9 from J, leaving 24 bases between them. The CDR3 region is CSASPVPPTGVGPQHF. CDR3 in DNA: TGCAGTGCTAGTCCCGTCCCTCCCACCGGGGTGGGGCCCCAGCATTTT.

The chain uses TRBV21-1 and TRBJ2-5; the table gives TRBD1 as D, unverified against the DNA. TRBV21-1 represents a pseudogene. CDR3 length: 15 amino acids. The CDR3 nucleotides read TGTGCCAGCAGCAAATGCGGGACAGGGGGAAAGACCCAGTACTTC. Residues: CASSKCGTGGKTQYF.

This chain connects TRBV10-3 to TRBJ2-4, with 10 bases lining up with TRBD2. From germline, CDR1 is ENHRY and CDR2 SYGVKD. V was pared by 5 bases and J by 7 bases, with 17 bases of the junction left unmatched. This CDR3 spans 18 amino acids. CDR3 protein: CAISPRPSGRARQNIQYF. For the CDR3, the DNA is TGTGCCATCAGTCCACGGCCTAGCGGGAGAGCAAGACAGAACATTCAGTACTTC.

The table lists this clonotype with a few counts. The chain combines TRBV5-1 with TRBJ1-1; a possible D gene is TRBD1 (5 bases). The CDR3 is 13 amino acids. The germline V gene has CDR1 SGHRS and CDR2 YFSETQ. V lost 4 bases and J 4 bases, leaving 11 bases between the germline ends. The CDR3 DNA sequence: TGCGCCAGCAGCGTAGGGGACGCCACTGAAGCTTTCTTT. It encodes CASSVGDATEAFF.

This clonotype came up a few times. In DNA form, the CDR3 reads TGCAGTGCTAGGGGGGTTTCCAGCTCCTACAATGAGCAGTTCTTC. As protein: CSARGVSSSYNEQFF. The chain has TRBV20-1 and TRBJ2-1; D may match TRBD1 or TRBD2 (5 bases each). This CDR3 is built from 15 residues. The germline CDR1 and CDR2 sequences are DFQATT and SNEGSKA (reference sequence). Trimming took 3 bases from V and 0 from J, leaving 12 bases between them.

Details on this clonotype: The junction departs from germline at one end; a sequencing error may be responsible. The V call is TRBV2, the J call TRBJ2-1; weak D call: TRBD1 (5 bases). The V gene's germline CDR1 is SNHLY and CDR2 FYNNEI. This CDR3 spans 15 amino acids. CDR3 sequence reads: CASNLWTCPYNVQFF. The CDR3 bases are TGTGCCAGCAACCTTTGGACATGTCCCTACAATGTGCAGTTCTTC.

The DNA of the CDR3 is TGCGCCAGCATCTCGACTAGTAGGGAGACCCAGTACTTC. This encodes CASISTSRETQYF. This sequence joins TRBV5-1 and TRBJ2-5; tentatively, D is TRBD2 (6 bases). Germline assignment: CDR1 SGHRS and CDR2 YFSETQ. This CDR3 spans 13 amino acids. Trimming left V 6 bases short and J 5 bases short, with 14 bases between.

The chain recombines TRBV21-1 with TRBJ2-6. TRBV21-1 is flagged as a pseudogene. CDR3 length: 14 amino acids. The CDR3 spells CASSKSGGANVLTF. CDR3 bases: TGTGCCAGCAGCAAATCAGGTGGGGCCAACGTCCTGACTTTC.

This clonotype was picked up a small number of times. This chain uses TRBV5-5 with TRBJ1-5; the D is unclear. The CDR3 covers 13 residues. The V and J ends lost 4 bases and 5 bases respectively, with 10 bases between them. Germline-derived CDR1 and CDR2 are SGHKS and YYEKEE (reference sequence). CDR3 DNA: TGTGCCAGCAGCGCCGGTACCTATCAGCCCCAGCATTTT. It is translated as CASSAGTYQPQHF.

This chain connects TRBV4-1 to TRBJ1-3; D is ambiguous. The germline V gene encodes CDR1 MGHRA and CDR2 YSYEKL. The CDR3 has 14 amino acids. V gave up 4 bases and J gave up 4 bases, with 11 bases separating them. CDR3: CASSLGVPGNTIYF. The CDR3 DNA reads TGCGCCAGCAGCCTCGGGGTCCCCGGAAACACCATATATTTT.

The chain combines TRBV12-3 or TRBV12-4 with TRBJ2-2; D is unresolved. This CDR3 comprises 15 residues. V was cut by 3 bases and J by 3 bases, with 11 bases left in between. The CDR3 sequence is CASSFYRLDTGELFF. The CDR3 nucleotides read TGTGCCAGCAGTTTCTATAGACTGGACACCGGGGAGCTGTTTTTT.

The chain uses TRBV7-2 and TRBJ2-7, with D possibly TRBD1 on 5 matching bases. This CDR3 contains 15 residues. V was shortened by 2 bases and J by 2 bases, with 13 bases between the two germline ends. The germline V gene encodes CDR1 SGHTA and CDR2 FQGNSA. CDR3 residues: CASSLRRTGPYEQYF. In DNA form, the CDR3 reads TGTGCCAGCAGCTTAAGGAGAACAGGACCCTACGAGCAGTACTTC. Using reference TRBV7-2 and TRBJ2-7 for the parts outside the CDR3, the full variable domain is GAGVSQSPSNKVTEKGKDVELRCDPISGHTALYWYRQSLGQGLEFLIYFQGNSAPDKSGLPSDRFSAERTGGSVSTLTIQRTQQEDSAVYLCASSLRRTGPYEQYFGPGTRLTVT.

This clonotype was recorded a few times. The V gene is TRBV9, the J gene TRBJ2-3, with TRBD1 identical over 8 bases. This CDR3 is built from 15 residues. Germline CDR1 reads SGDLS; CDR2 reads YYNGEE. V lost 0 bases, J lost 4 bases, and 4 bases stayed unmatched. The CDR3, as DNA: TGTGCCAGCAGCGTAGGGACAGGGACTCCAGATACGCAGTATTTT. It codes for CASSVGTGTPDTQYF.

This chain connects TRBV6-1 to TRBJ1-1, with D possibly TRBD1 on 5 matching bases. Trimming shortened V by 8 bases and J by 4 bases, and 17 bases separated the two germline ends. Looked up from germline, CDR1 is MNHNS and CDR2 is SASEGT. CDR3 size: 14 residues. CDR3 sequence reads: CASLSRGGGTEAFF. CDR3 nucleotides: TGTGCCAGCCTATCTCGGGGCGGTGGCACTGAAGCTTTCTTT.

A few counts support this clonotype. The CDR3 nucleotides are TGTGCCAGCAGTTTAGCGGAGTTCTACAATGAGCAGTTCTTC. Protein product: CASSLAEFYNEQFF. The chain carries TRBV28 and TRBJ2-1; D gene unclear. Trimming removed 2 bases at V and 3 bases at J, with 8 bases between. The CDR3 contains 14 residues. Germline CDR1 and CDR2: MDHEN and SYDVKM.

The V and J genes are TRBV6-1 and TRBJ2-2; TRBD1 matches at 7 bases. The germline CDR1 and CDR2 sequences are MNHNS and SASEGT. Unmatched junction bases numbered 9, after V lost 5 bases and J lost 3 bases. The CDR3 is 16 residues long. The CDR3 DNA is TGTGCCAGCAGTCCCCGGCCGGGACAGTACACCGGGGAGCTGTTTTTT. Its protein product is CASSPRPGQYTGELFF.

The chain combines TRBV19 with TRBJ1-6; D is possibly TRBD1 (5 bases). Trimming removed 9 bases from V and 7 bases from J, with 16 bases in between. The CDR3 extends over 14 amino acids. Germline-derived CDR1 and CDR2 are LNHDA and SQIVND (reference sequence). For the CDR3, the DNA is TGTGCCAGCACTACCGGGCGGGGGAATTCACCCCTCCACTTT. Translating gives CASTTGRGNSPLHF.

The chain uses TRBV5-1 and TRBJ1-4; TRBD1 matches at 7 bases. After removal of 4 bases from V and 5 bases from J, the junction contained 5 bases not matched to a gene. The CDR3 extends over 14 amino acids. Germline CDR1 SGHRS, CDR2 YFSETQ. The chain's CDR3 is CASSRDSINEKLFF. The DNA of the CDR3 is TGCGCCAGCAGCCGGGACAGCATCAATGAAAAACTGTTTTTT.

The genes are TRBV3-1 and TRBJ2-1; 14 bases align to TRBD2. V shed 5 bases and J 12 bases; nucleotides not matched to a gene: 9. The CDR3 extends over 15 amino acids. CDR1 is LGHDT and CDR2 is YNNKEL in the germline V gene (reference sequence). CDR3 coding DNA: TGTGCCAGCAGCAAGGGACTAGCGGGAGACTATGGGCAGTTCTTC. Encoded protein: CASSKGLAGDYGQFF.

Ten or more counts support this clonotype. Its ends do not fully match the called genes, so a read error is possible. The gene calls are TRBV5-1 and TRBJ2-1, with 11 bases matching TRBD2. This CDR3 contains 15 residues. Germline assignment: CDR1 SGHRS and CDR2 YFSETQ. CDR3 DNA sequence: TGTGCCAGCAGCCCCGGGACTAGCGGCTACAATGAGCAGTTCTTC. It codes for CASSPGTSGYNEQFF.

The table lists this clonotype with many counts. V gene TRBV12-3 or TRBV12-4 combines with J gene TRBJ1-5; D uncertain. This CDR3 region has 13 residues. V lost 6 bases, J lost 13 bases, and 19 bases lay in between. The CDR3 DNA follows: TGTGCCAGCAGCTTTGTACTCCACAGTGATCAGCATTTT. Its protein product is CASSFVLHSDQHF.

The table lists this clonotype with a few counts. This CDR3 is CASSFGGPEQFF. In DNA form, the CDR3 reads TGTGCCAGCAGCTTTGGGGGGCCCGAGCAGTTCTTC. The chain employs TRBV7-8 and TRBJ2-1; either TRBD1 or TRBD2 may supply D (6 bases each). CDR3 length: 12 residues. V was cut by 3 bases and J by 10 bases, with 10 bases left in between. CDR1 and CDR2 (germline): SGHVS, FQNEAQ.